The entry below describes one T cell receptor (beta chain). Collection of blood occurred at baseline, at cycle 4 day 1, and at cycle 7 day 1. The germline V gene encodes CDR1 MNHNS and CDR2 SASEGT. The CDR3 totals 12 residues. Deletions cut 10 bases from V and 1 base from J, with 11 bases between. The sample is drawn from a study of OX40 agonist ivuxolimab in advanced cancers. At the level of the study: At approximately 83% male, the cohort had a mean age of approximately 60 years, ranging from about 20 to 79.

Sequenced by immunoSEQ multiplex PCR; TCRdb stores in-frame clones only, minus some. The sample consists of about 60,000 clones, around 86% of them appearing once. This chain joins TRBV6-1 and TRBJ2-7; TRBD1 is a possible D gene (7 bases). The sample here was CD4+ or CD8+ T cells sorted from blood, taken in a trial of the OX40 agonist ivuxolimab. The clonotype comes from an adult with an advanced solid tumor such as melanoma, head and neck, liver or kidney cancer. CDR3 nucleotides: TGTGCCATCAGGGGGGTTTCCTACGAGCAGTACTTC. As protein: CAIRGVSYEQYF.